The 10 T cell receptor beta chains below come from one sample, sequenced in a study of human T cells and chemical hapten exposure. Time point denoted: patch test 2, 6 weeks after DPC sensitization. As to treatment: therapeutic diphenylcyclopropenone sensitization with weekly scalp DPC. TCRdb re-called the RACE reads with MiXCR, one entry per CDR3 protein. The table includes about 85,000 distinct CDR3 sequences, about 9.9% detected once. The sequences come from whole blood, collected in connection with sensitization to the hapten diphenylcyclopropenone (DPC). These receptors all come from a man aged 18 to 29 with alopecia areata. Some clones in this sample may be carry-over from other donors' samples.

This clonotype was seen many times. The chain is built from TRBV3-1 and TRBJ2-5; TRBD2 might be the D (5 bases). This CDR3 spans 14 amino acids. The germline CDR1 and CDR2 sequences are LGHDT and YNNKEL (reference sequence). Trimming cost V 0 bases and J 3 bases, with 8 bases left between them. The CDR3 region is CASSQDRREETQYF. CDR3 bases: TGTGCCAGCAGCCAAGACCGGCGGGAAGAGACCCAGTACTTC.

The rearrangement uses TRBV18 and TRBJ1-5; 7 nucleotides line up with TRBD1. The V segment lost 6 bases and the J segment 6 bases; nucleotides outside the gene matches: 5. The CDR3 loop spans 13 amino acids. In germline, CDR1 is KGHSH, CDR2 LQKENI. CDR3 protein: CASSQGVSQPQHF. In DNA form, the CDR3 reads TGTGCCAGCTCTCAGGGGGTTAGTCAGCCCCAGCATTTT.

Only a few counts were recorded for this clonotype. V and J are TRBV6-4 and TRBJ2-7, with D possibly being TRBD1 (5 bases). The CDR3 has 14 amino acids. Germline V gene sequence: CDR1 MRHNA, CDR2 SNTAGT. Trimming removed 5 bases from V and 6 bases from J, with 17 bases in between. The CDR3 reads CASSQPRAPSEQYV. As DNA, the CDR3 is TGTGCCAGCAGTCAACCCAGGGCTCCATCCGAGCAGTACGTC.

This clonotype was counted many times. This rearrangement joins TRBV28 to TRBJ2-1; no clear D. Trimming took 3 bases from V and 6 from J, leaving 3 bases between them. The CDR3 length is 11 residues. CDR1 is MDHEN and CDR2 is SYDVKM in the germline V gene. This CDR3 is CASSLTNEQFF. The CDR3 DNA is TGTGCCAGCAGTTTGACCAATGAGCAGTTCTTC.

CDR3 loop: CASSYAAGTSGSYEQYF. The CDR3 DNA follows: TGTGCCAGCAGTTACGCCGCCGGGACTAGCGGCTCCTACGAGCAGTACTTC. The chain recombines TRBV6-5 with TRBJ2-7; TRBD2 matches at 11 bases. Germline CDR1 reads MNHEY; CDR2 reads SVGAGI. The CDR3 length is 17 residues. J was trimmed by 0 bases and V by 2 bases; bases with no gene match: 6.

The chain combines TRBV7-9 with TRBJ1-1, with unresolved D. The CDR3 is 15 residues long. V was cut by 2 bases and J by 1 base, with 11 bases left in between. Germline-derived CDR1 and CDR2 are SEHNR and FQNEAQ (reference sequence). CDR3: CASSLTRAPNTEAFF. As DNA, the CDR3 is TGTGCCAGCAGCTTAACCCGGGCCCCGAACACTGAAGCTTTCTTT.

A few counts support this clonotype. This sequence joins TRBV11-2 and TRBJ2-5; a possible D gene is TRBD2 (5 bases). The CDR3 is 14 residues long. V lost 3 bases and J 2 bases, leaving 10 bases between the germline ends. Germline CDR1 is SGHAT and CDR2 is FQNNGV. As DNA, the CDR3 is TGTGCCAGCAGCTTCGAGGTAGCGCAAGAGACCCAGTACTTC. Encoded protein: CASSFEVAQETQYF.

This clonotype showed up just a few times. The chain carries TRBV6-5 and TRBJ2-1, with 7 bases matching TRBD1. Germline loops: CDR1 MNHEY, CDR2 SVGAGI. The V segment lost 0 bases and the J segment 4 bases; nucleotides outside the gene matches: 3. CDR3 length: 15 amino acids. CDR3 protein: CASSYSDREYNEQFF. CDR3 nucleotides: TGTGCCAGCAGTTACTCAGACAGGGAGTACAATGAGCAGTTCTTC.

This clonotype was seen more than once but under ten times. This chain uses TRBV7-9 with TRBJ1-1; D is uncertain. The germline gives CDR1 SEHNR, CDR2 FQNEAQ (reference sequence). CDR3 length: 11 amino acids. The ends were cut back, 5 bases at V and 11 bases at J, with 12 bases in the middle. Here the CDR3 DNA reads TGTGCCAGCAGCCCCGGGGTGGGGGCTTTCTTT. This codes for CASSPGVGAFF.

This chain joins TRBV5-5 and TRBJ2-7; unclear D gene. Trimming took off 1 base at V and 1 base at J, with 9 bases between the two ends. This CDR3 spans 14 amino acids. CDR1 is SGHKS, CDR2 YYEKEE, per germline (reference sequence). The CDR3 sequence is CASSLNHESYEQYF. The CDR3 nucleotides read TGTGCCAGCAGCTTGAACCACGAATCCTACGAGCAGTACTTC.